The T cell receptor (beta chain) under discussion was sequenced for a study of T cell responses to AZD1222 COVID-19 vaccine. This CDR3 has 13 amino acids. Germline V gene lookup returns CDR1 SNHLY and CDR2 FYNNEI. Germline trimming cut 11 bases from V and 5 bases from J; bases unmatched to any gene: 11. Libraries were prepared by immunoSEQ multiplex PCR; TCRdb keeps only in-frame clonotypes and omits some of them. The table records about 270,000 clones, around 93% of them present only once. The chain has TRBV2 and TRBJ2-7, with 8 positions matching TRBD2. The input for sequencing was peripheral blood, taken 28 days after the second AZD1222 dose. This sequence originates from an adult who received the AZD1222 COVID-19 vaccine. The chain's CDR3 is CAVPAGLGDEQYF. For the CDR3, the DNA is TGTGCCGTTCCCGCGGGACTAGGGGACGAGCAGTACTTC.